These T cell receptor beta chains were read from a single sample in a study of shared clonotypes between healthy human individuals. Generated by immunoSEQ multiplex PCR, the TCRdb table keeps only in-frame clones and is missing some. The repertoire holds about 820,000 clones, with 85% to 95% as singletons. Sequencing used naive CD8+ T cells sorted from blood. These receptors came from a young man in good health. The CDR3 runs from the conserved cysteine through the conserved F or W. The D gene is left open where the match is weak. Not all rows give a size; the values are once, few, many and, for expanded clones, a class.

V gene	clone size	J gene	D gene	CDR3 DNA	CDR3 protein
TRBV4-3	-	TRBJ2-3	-	TGCGCCAGCAGCCAAGATTCTGGGACACTAAGCACGCAGTATTTT	CASSQDSGTLSTQYF
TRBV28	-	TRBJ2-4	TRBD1	TGTGCCAGCAGTTTACTTCAGGGGGTGCGCCCGGGCATTCAGTACTTC	CASSLLQGVRPGIQYF
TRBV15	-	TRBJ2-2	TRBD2	TGTGCCACCAGACATCGGGAGGGCAACGGGGAGCTGTTTTTT	CATRHREGNGELFF
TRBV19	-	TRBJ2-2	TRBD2	TGTGCCAGTAGTTCGACTATAGCGGGATCGGTCACCGGGGAGCTGTTTTTT	CASSSTIAGSVTGELFF
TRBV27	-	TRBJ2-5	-	TGTGCCAGCAGTTTTGTCGGGGACCTTACGACCCAGTACTTC	CASSFVGDLTTQYF
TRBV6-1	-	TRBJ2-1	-	TGTGCCAGGGTCTTGAATGAGCAGTTCTTC	CARVLNEQFF
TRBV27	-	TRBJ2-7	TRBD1	TGTGCCAGCAGCCTGGACAGGAGCTCCTACGAGCAGTACTTC	CASSLDRSSYEQYF
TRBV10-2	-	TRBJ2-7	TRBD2	TGCGCCAGCAGTTCTTATGGCGCGGGAGGGTTCTACGAGCAGTACTTC	CASSSYGAGGFYEQYF
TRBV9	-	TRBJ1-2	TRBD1	TGTGCCAGCAGCGTAGTGACCGAAACGGGACAGGGGGCTCTAGGCTATGGCTACACCTTC	CASSVVTETGQGALGYGYTF
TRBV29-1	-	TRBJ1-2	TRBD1	TGCAGCGTCACAGACAGGGTGGAATATGGCTACACCTTC	CSVTDRVEYGYTF
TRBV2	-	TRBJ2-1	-	TGTGCCAGCATCGAGGGGCGGGCCTCCTACAATGAGCAGTTCTTC	CASIEGRASYNEQFF
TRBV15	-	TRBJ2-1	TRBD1	TGTGCCACCAGCAGAACTCCGGGACAGGGGGACTATGAGCAGTTCTTC	CATSRTPGQGDYEQFF
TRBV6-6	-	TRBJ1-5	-	TGTGCCAGCAGTGGGGATGGCGCTAGCAATCAGCCCCAGCATTTT	CASSGDGASNQPQHF
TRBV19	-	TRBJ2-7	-	TGTGCCAGTAGTATCTCTTACGACGGCACCTACGAGCAGTACTTC	CASSISYDGTYEQYF
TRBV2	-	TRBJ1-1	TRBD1	TGTGCCAGCAGATTCCCACAGGGGGCTGAGAACACTGAAGCTTTCTTT	CASRFPQGAENTEAFF
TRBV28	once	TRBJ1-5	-	TGTGCCAGCAGTTTATTTGGCCAGGCCAATCAGCCCCAGCATTTT	CASSLFGQANQPQHF
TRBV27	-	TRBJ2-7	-	TGTGCCAGCAGTTTATCGCCGGGCGAAGCCTACGAGCAGTACTTC	CASSLSPGEAYEQYF
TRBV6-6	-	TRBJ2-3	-	TGTGCCAGCAGTTACTCGATCCAGCGCGATAAGGATACGCAGTATTTT	CASSYSIQRDKDTQYF
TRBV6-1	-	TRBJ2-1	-	TGTGCCAGCAGTGAAGCTGGTGCTTTCGATGAGCAGTTCTTC	CASSEAGAFDEQFF
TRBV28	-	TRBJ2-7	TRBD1	TGTGCCAGCAGTCCAGGGACAGGGTCGTACGAGCAGTACTTC	CASSPGTGSYEQYF
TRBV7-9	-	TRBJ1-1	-	TGTGCCAGCAGCGATCCCCCGGACACTGAAGCTTTCTTT	CASSDPPDTEAFF
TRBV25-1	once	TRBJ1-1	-	TGTGCCAGCAAAAAACAGAGAAACACTGAAGCTTTCTTT	CASKKQRNTEAFF
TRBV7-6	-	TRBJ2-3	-	TGTGCCAGCAGGGGCTTATATCGGGGGAGCACAGATACGCAGTATTTT	CASRGLYRGSTDTQYF
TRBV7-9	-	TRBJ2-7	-	TGTGCCAGCAGCTTACCACCCTTGGAGCAGTACTTC	CASSLPPLEQYF
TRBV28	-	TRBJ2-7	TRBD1	TGTGCCAGCAGGGGACAGGGGGTCTACGAGCAGTACTTC	CASRGQGVYEQYF
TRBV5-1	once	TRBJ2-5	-	TGCGCCAGCAGCCCCGGGGCCCAGTACTTC	CASSPGAQYF
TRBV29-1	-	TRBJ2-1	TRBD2	TGCAGCGTTAGCGGGACTAGCGGGAGTGAGGAGCAGTTCTTC	CSVSGTSGSEEQFF
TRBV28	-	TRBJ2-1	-	TGTGCCAGCAGTTTAAGGGTGGCAGGTTCCAATGAGCAGTTCTTC	CASSLRVAGSNEQFF
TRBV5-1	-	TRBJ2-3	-	TGCGCCAGCAGCTTGTTGCGGCCCACAGATACGCAGTATTTT	CASSLLRPTDTQYF